The clone carrying this T cell receptor (beta chain) was observed a few times. This entry belongs to a study of blood T cells in healthy people across ages. A second PCR of roughly 7 to 11 cycles used a sample-barcoded 5' primer and a J-beta primer mix. TCRdb itself ran the 5' RACE reads through MiXCR, one entry per CDR3 protein. The profile shows around 990,000 distinct CDR3 sequences, approximately 25% of them singletons. V was clipped by 0 bases and J by 0 bases, with 11 bases between them. Germline CDR1 LGHDT, CDR2 YNNKEL (reference sequence). This CDR3 is built from 17 residues. The same specimen was also included in a second study, on T cells of mothers and their children.

The receptor's source is a girl aged 2-10 years in good health. Sequencing used blood. V gene TRBV3-1 combines with J gene TRBJ2-2; D unresolved. This CDR3 is CASSQDRPLANTGELFF. The CDR3 nucleotides read TGTGCCAGCAGCCAAGATCGACCACTCGCGAACACCGGGGAGCTGTTTTTT.